A selection of T cell receptor beta chains follows, all from one sample in a study of blood T cell repertoires in COVID-19. Repertoires were generated with immunoSEQ multiplex PCR, while TCRdb's copy carries only in-frame clones and drops some. The sample lists approximately 210,000 clones; 84% were seen once. Input material: peripheral blood. Every receptor here comes from a woman aged 45-65 years with active or convalescent COVID-19. Each CDR3 is given with its conserved first and last residue. D genes are given only for firm matches. The listing skips clone size in some rows; elsewhere it reads once, few, many or a size class.

J gene	clone size	V gene	D gene	CDR3 protein	CDR3 DNA
TRBJ1-1	NA	TRBV6-5	NA	CASIFGSSNTEAFF	TGTGCCAGCATCTTCGGTAGTTCAAACACTGAAGCTTTCTTT
TRBJ2-3	once	TRBV10-1	TRBD2	CASSTGTSGGTDTQYF	TGCGCCAGCAGTACCGGGACTAGCGGGGGCACAGATACGCAGTATTTT
TRBJ2-3	NA	TRBV9	NA	CASSVGGAPSTDTQYF	TGTGCCAGCAGCGTAGGGGGAGCCCCTAGCACAGATACGCAGTATTTT
TRBJ2-1	NA	TRBV5-5	NA	CASSPAGGASEQFF	TGTGCCAGCAGCCCCGCCGGGGGAGCAAGTGAGCAGTTCTTC
TRBJ2-7	NA	TRBV5-1	TRBD2	CASSEGLAHEQYF	TGCGCCAGCAGCGAGGGACTAGCCCACGAGCAGTACTTC
TRBJ1-1	NA	TRBV5-1	NA	CASSPLGRGTEAFF	TGCGCCAGCAGCCCCCTGGGGAGGGGGACTGAAGCTTTCTTT
TRBJ2-1	NA	TRBV6-5	TRBD2	CASTSKREVVNEQFF	TGTGCCAGCACTTCAAAGCGGGAGGTGGTAAATGAGCAGTTCTTC
TRBJ2-5	NA	TRBV18	NA	CASSLNVNQETQYF	TGTGCCAGCTCACTCAATGTCAACCAAGAGACCCAGTACTTC
TRBJ2-7	NA	TRBV12-3/TRBV12-4	TRBD1	CASSIDRDYEQYF	TGTGCCAGCAGTATCGACAGGGACTACGAGCAGTACTTC
TRBJ2-3	NA	TRBV3-1/TRBV3-2	TRBD1	CASSHPARQGSTDTQYF	TGTGCCAGCAGCCATCCCGCTAGACAGGGGAGCACAGATACGCAGTATTTT
TRBJ1-3	NA	TRBV6-5	NA	CAGGGLGNTIYF	TGTGCCGGGGGGGGACTGGGAAACACCATATATTTT
TRBJ2-5	NA	TRBV3-1/TRBV3-2	TRBD2	CASSRAGAAGEEETQYF	TGTGCCAGCAGCAGGGCAGGCGCAGCGGGAGAGGAAGAGACCCAGTACTTC
TRBJ1-2	NA	TRBV10-3	NA	CAISESRGYGYTF	TGTGCCATCAGTGAGTCGAGGGGGTATGGCTACACCTTC
TRBJ1-4	NA	TRBV19	NA	CASTLSGKLFF	TGTGCCAGTACCCTATCGGGGAAACTGTTTTTT
TRBJ1-1	NA	TRBV29-1	NA	CSVKPNTEAFF	TGCAGCGTGAAGCCAAACACTGAAGCTTTCTTT
TRBJ2-3	NA	TRBV29-1	NA	CSVEMYTDTQYF	TGCAGCGTTGAAATGTACACAGATACGCAGTATTTT
TRBJ2-1	NA	TRBV9	TRBD2	CASSGGNEQFF	TGTGCCAGCTCCGGGGGGAATGAGCAGTTCTTC
TRBJ2-1	NA	TRBV29-1	TRBD2	CSVGLANEQFF	TGCAGCGTTGGACTAGCCAATGAGCAGTTCTTC
TRBJ1-2	few	TRBV19	NA	CATKGGKNYGYTF	TGTGCCACAAAGGGGGGGAAGAACTATGGCTACACCTTC
TRBJ2-4	NA	TRBV27	NA	CASSSRTPGSWAVAKNIQYF	TGTGCCAGCAGTTCGCGGACACCCGGGTCGTGGGCCGTGGCCAAAAACATTCAGTACTTC
TRBJ2-1	once	TRBV27	NA	CASSLLMGGEQFF	TGTGCCAGCAGCTTATTGATGGGGGGTGAGCAGTTCTTC
TRBJ1-1	NA	TRBV29-1	TRBD1	CSVVRGRNTEAFF	TGCAGCGTTGTCAGGGGGCGGAACACTGAAGCTTTCTTT
TRBJ1-4	NA	TRBV28	TRBD1	CASSLTGDEKLFF	TGTGCCAGCAGTTTGACAGGGGACGAAAAACTGTTTTTT
TRBJ2-1	NA	TRBV19	TRBD2	CASSIGPRTSGGGEQFF	TGTGCCAGTAGTATTGGGCCCAGGACTAGCGGGGGAGGTGAGCAGTTCTTC
TRBJ2-3	NA	TRBV9	NA	CASSADLLGPDTQYF	TGTGCCAGCAGCGCAGATTTACTAGGACCAGATACGCAGTATTTT